The TCR beta chain described here comes from a study of Graves' ophthalmopathy and Graves' hyperthyroidism. Study results and caveats: Cross-validated, the 13-signature model showed 87.88%/81.08% sensitivity/specificity, and 80%/75% in the test set. Detected in blood as well were most expanded thyroid clonotypes with frequency above 0.001.

This clonotype was observed many times. Its specificity is not known. CDR1 is GTSNPN and CDR2 is SVGIG in the germline V gene (reference sequence). Trimming left V 0 bases short and J 5 bases short, with 8 bases between. CDR3 length: 13 amino acids. Aged 18 to 65, hyperthyroidism patients had new diagnoses of under 2 months' duration. Certain patients were not enrolled. These were patients with other autoimmune diseases, uncontrolled infections, pregnancy or lactation. RNA transcripts were the template, and TCR beta CDR3 regions were amplified from them. Amplification began with first-round RT-PCR using HTBI primers, then second-round multiplex PCR was performed. TCRdb reanalysed the multiplex PCR reads using MiXCR and keeps one entry per CDR3 protein. The table lists 400,000 or so distinct CDR3 sequences, approximately 18% of them singletons, with 2% to 3% in the top ten.

The gene calls are TRBV30 and TRBJ1-5; no firm D call. The TCR sequence derives from an adult woman with stable Graves' hyperthyroidism. The sample consisted of peripheral blood. The CDR3 DNA sequence: TGTGCCTGGAGTGTGAGTGATGATCAGCCCCAGCATTTT. Residues: CAWSVSDDQPQHF.